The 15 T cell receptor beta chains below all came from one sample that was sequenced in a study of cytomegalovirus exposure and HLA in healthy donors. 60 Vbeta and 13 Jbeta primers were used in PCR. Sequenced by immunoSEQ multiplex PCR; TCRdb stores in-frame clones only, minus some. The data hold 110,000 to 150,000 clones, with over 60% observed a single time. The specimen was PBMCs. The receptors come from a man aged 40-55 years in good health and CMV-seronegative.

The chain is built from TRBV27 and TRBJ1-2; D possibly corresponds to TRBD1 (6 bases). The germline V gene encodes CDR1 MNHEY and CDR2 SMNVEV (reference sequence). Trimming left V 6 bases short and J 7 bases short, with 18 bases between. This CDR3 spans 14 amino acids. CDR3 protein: CASSPSPRGFGYTF. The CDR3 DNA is TGTGCCAGCAGCCCATCCCCCAGGGGCTTTGGCTACACCTTC.

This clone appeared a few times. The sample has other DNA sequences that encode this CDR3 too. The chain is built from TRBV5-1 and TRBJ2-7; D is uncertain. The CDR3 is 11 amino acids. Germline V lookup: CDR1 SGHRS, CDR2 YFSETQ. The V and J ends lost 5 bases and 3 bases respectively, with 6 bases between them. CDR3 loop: CASSSGYEQYF. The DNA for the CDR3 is TGCGCCAGCAGTTCAGGCTACGAGCAGTACTTC. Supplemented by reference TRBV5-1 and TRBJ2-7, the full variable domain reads KAGVTQTPRYLIKTRGQQVTLSCSPISGHRSVSWYQQTPGQGLQFLFEYFSETQRNKGNFPGRFSGRQFSNSRSEMNVSTLELGDSALYLCASSSGYEQYFGPGTRLTVT.

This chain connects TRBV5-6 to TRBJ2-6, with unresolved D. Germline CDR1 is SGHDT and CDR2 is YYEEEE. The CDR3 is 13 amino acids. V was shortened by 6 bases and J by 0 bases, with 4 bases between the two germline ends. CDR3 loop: CASTSSGANVLTF. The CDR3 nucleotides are TGTGCCAGCACTAGCTCTGGGGCCAACGTCCTGACTTTC.

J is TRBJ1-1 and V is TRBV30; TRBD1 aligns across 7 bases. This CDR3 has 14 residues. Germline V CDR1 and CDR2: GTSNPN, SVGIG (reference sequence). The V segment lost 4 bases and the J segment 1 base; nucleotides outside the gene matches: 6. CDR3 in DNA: TGTGCCTGGACCACCGGGACAGAGAACACTGAAGCTTTCTTT. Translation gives CAWTTGTENTEAFF.

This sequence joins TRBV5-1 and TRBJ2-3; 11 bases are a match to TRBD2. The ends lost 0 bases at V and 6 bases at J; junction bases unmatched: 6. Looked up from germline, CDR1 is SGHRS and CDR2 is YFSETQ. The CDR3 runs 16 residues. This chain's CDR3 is CASSLEGLAVLDTQYF. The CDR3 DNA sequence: TGCGCCAGCAGCTTGGAGGGACTAGCGGTGCTGGATACGCAGTATTTT.

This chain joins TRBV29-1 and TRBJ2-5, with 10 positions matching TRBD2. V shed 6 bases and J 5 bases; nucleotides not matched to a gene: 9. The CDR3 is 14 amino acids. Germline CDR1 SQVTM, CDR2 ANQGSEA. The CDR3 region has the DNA TGCAGCGTCCCCCTAGCGGGAGCGACGGAGACCCAGTACTTC. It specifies CSVPLAGATETQYF.

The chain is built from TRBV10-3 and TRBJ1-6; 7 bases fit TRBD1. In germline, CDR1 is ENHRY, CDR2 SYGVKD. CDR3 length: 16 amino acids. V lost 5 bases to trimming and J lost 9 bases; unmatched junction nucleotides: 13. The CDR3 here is CAISYTGAGGSSPLHF. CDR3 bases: TGTGCCATCAGTTATACAGGGGCAGGAGGTAGTTCACCCCTCCACTTT.

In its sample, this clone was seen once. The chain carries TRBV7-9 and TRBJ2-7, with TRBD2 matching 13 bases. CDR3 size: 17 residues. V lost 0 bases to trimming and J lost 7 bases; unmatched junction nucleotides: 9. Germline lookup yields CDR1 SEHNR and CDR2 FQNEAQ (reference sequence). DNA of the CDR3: TGTGCCAGCAGCTTAGCGCCGGGACTAGCGGGATCGGGAGAGCAGTACTTC. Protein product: CASSLAPGLAGSGEQYF. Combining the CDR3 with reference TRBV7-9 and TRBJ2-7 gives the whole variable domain DTGVSQNPRHKITKRGQNVTFRCDPISEHNRLYWYRQTLGQGPEFLTYFQNEAQLEKSRLLSDRFSAERPKGSFSTLEIQRTEQGDSAMYLCASSLAPGLAGSGEQYFGPGTRLTVT.

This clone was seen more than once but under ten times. The CDR3 DNA is TGTGCCAGCAGTGAAGGAGGAGTGAACACCGGGGAGCTGTTTTTT. As protein: CASSEGGVNTGELFF. The genes are TRBV2 and TRBJ2-2; D unclear. Germline values: CDR1 SNHLY, CDR2 FYNNEI. The germline V and J ends were trimmed by 1 base and 1 base, with 7 bases remaining between them. This CDR3 comprises 15 residues.

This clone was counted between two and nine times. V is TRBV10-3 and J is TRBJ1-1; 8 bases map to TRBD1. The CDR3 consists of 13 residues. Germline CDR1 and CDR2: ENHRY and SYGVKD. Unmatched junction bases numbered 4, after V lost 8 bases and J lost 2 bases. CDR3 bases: TGTGCCATCGGGGGACAGGACAACACTGAAGCTTTCTTT. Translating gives CAIGGQDNTEAFF.

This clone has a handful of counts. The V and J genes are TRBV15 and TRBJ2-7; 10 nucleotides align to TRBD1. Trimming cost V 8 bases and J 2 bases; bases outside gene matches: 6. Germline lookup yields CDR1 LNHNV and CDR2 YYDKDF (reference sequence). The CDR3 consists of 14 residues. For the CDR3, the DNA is TGTGCCACCGCCCGGGACAGGGGACCCTACGAGCAGTACTTC. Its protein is CATARDRGPYEQYF.

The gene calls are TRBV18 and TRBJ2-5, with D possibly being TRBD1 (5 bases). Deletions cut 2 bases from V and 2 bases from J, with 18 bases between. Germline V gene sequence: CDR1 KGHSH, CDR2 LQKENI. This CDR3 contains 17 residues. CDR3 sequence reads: CASSPRVGPDSQETQYF. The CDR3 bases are TGTGCCAGCTCACCAAGGGTAGGGCCCGACAGTCAAGAGACCCAGTACTTC.

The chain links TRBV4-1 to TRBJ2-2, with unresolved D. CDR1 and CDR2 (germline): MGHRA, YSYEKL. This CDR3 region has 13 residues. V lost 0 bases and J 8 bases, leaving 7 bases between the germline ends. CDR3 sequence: CASSQDRFGELFF. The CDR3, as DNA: TGCGCCAGCAGCCAAGATCGTTTTGGGGAGCTGTTTTTT.

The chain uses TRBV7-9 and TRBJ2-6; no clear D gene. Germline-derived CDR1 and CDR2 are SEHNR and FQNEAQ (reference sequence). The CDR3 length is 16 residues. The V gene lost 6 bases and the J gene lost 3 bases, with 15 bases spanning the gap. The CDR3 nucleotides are TGTGCCAGCAGTCCAAACACCGCCCGTGGGGCCAACGTCCTGACTTTC. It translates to CASSPNTARGANVLTF.

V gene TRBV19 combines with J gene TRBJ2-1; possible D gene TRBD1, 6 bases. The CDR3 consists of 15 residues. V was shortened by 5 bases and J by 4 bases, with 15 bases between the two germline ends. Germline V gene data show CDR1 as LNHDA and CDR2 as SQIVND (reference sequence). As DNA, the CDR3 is TGTGCCAGTAGTTATACCCCGGACAGATACAATGAGCAGTTCTTC. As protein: CASSYTPDRYNEQFF.